The source of this TCR beta chain is a study of cytomegalovirus exposure and HLA in healthy donors. The study, taken as a whole, reports: For cytomegalovirus status, the classifier reportedly gave diagnoses with high specificity and sensitivity.

This table comes from immunoSEQ multiplex PCR, and its TCRdb copy is limited to in-frame clones, with some not included. This table has over 250,000 clones, about 85% appearing once. As for this clone: What it binds is unknown.

The trim removed 9 bases at V and 5 bases at J, leaving 8 bases unmatched. The CDR3 loop spans 13 amino acids. Germline loops: CDR1 LNHNV, CDR2 YYDKDF (reference sequence). The chain has TRBV15 and TRBJ2-5, with 8 bases matching TRBD2. This sequence was found in a woman in her twenties or thirties in good health and CMV-seropositive. Sequencing input: PBMCs. CDR3 in DNA: TGTGCCACAGACGGGGGGGGTCGGGAGACCCAGTACTTC. Residues: CATDGGGRETQYF.